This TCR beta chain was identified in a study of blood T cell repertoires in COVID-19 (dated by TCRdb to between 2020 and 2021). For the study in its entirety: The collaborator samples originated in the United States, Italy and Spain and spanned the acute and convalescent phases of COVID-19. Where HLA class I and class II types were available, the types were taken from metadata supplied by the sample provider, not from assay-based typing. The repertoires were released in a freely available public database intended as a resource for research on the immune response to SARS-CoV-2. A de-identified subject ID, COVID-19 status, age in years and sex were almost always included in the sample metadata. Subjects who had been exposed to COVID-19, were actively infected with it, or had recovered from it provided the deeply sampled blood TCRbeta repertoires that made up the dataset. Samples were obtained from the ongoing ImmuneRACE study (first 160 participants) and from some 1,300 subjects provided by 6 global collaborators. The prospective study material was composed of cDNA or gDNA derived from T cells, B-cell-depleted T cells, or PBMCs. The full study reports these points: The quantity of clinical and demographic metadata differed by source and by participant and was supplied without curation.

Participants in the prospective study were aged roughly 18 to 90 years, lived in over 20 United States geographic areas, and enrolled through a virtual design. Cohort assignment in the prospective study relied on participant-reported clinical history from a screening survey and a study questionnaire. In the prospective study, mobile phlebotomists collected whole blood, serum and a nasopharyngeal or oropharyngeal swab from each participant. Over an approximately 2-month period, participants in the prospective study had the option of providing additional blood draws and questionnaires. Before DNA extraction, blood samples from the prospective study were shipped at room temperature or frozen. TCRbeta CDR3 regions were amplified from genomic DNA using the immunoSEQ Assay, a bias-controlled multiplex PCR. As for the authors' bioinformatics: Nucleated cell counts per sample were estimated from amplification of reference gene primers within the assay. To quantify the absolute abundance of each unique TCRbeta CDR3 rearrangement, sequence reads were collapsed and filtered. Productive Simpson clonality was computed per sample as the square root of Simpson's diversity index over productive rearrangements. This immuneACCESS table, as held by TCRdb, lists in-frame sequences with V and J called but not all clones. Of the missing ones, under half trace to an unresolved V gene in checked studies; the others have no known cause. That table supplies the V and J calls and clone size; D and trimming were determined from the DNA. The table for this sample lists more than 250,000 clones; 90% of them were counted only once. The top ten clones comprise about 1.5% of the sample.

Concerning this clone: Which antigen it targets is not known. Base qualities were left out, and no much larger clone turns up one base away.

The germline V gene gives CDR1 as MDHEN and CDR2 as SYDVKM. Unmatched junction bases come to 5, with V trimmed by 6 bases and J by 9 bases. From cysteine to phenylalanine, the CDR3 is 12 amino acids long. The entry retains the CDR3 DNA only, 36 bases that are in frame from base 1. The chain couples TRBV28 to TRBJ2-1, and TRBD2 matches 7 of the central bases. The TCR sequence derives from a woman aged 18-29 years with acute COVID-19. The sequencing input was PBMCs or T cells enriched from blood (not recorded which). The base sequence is TGTGCCAGCAGCCCGCGGGAGTTTGAGCAGTTCTTC. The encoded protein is CASSPREFEQFF.